The 10 T cell receptor beta chains reported below all come from one sample, sequenced in a study of blood T cell repertoires in COVID-19. Libraries were prepared by immunoSEQ multiplex PCR; TCRdb keeps only in-frame clonotypes and omits some of them. The sample shows fewer than 130,000 clones, approximately 80% of them seen only once. The sequencing input was peripheral blood. All receptors derive from a man aged 70 or older with active or convalescent COVID-19.

V is TRBV28 and J is TRBJ1-5; 10 nucleotides agree with TRBD1. The junction had 6 bases not matched to a gene; V was cut back by 3 bases and J by 4 bases. This CDR3 has 16 residues. Germline CDR1 and CDR2: MDHEN and SYDVKM. The CDR3 region is CASSFPEDRGNQPQHF. In DNA form, the CDR3 reads TGTGCCAGCAGTTTCCCAGAGGACAGGGGGAATCAGCCCCAGCATTTT.

This clone was picked up one time. The gene calls are TRBV19 and TRBJ2-6; tentatively, D is TRBD2 (5 bases). Germline V gives CDR1 LNHDA, CDR2 SQIVND (reference sequence). The V gene lost 5 bases and the J gene lost 2 bases, with 13 bases spanning the gap. CDR3 length equals 16 residues. The chain's CDR3 is CASSSRGVTGANVLTF. Here the CDR3 DNA reads TGTGCCAGTAGTTCTCGGGGAGTTACTGGGGCCAACGTCCTGACTTTC.

This clone was recorded only once. The chain employs TRBV19 and TRBJ2-7; 11 nucleotides match TRBD1. Germline trimming cut 4 bases from V and 7 bases from J; bases unmatched to any gene: 6. The CDR3 has 14 amino acids. Germline CDR1 is LNHDA and CDR2 is SQIVND (reference sequence). The CDR3 sequence is CASSTPGTGGEQYF. CDR3 in DNA: TGTGCCAGTAGTACTCCCGGGACAGGGGGAGAGCAGTACTTC.

This clone was counted between two and nine times. This chain links TRBV6-4 with TRBJ1-1; D remains ambiguous. Trimming pared 6 bases from V and 0 bases from J, leaving 8 bases between. Germline V gives CDR1 MRHNA, CDR2 SNTAGT. This CDR3 has 13 residues. CDR3 in amino acids: CASSLQLNTEAFF. The CDR3 DNA follows: TGTGCCAGCAGCCTCCAGTTGAACACTGAAGCTTTCTTT.

A note on this clone: Additional DNA sequences in this sample encode the identical CDR3. The rearrangement joins TRBV3-1 (or the pseudogene TRBV3-2) to TRBJ1-2; 10 nucleotides match TRBD1. V shed 3 bases, J shed 8 bases, and the junction held 6 bases outside the gene matches. Germline V gene lookup returns CDR1 LGHDT and CDR2 YNNKEL (reference sequence). The CDR3 sequence is 14 residues long. The CDR3 DNA is TGTGCCAGCAGCCAGGGGGGACAGGGGAGAGGCTACACCTTC. Its protein product is CASSQGGQGRGYTF.

The chain's CDR3 is CASSWGQANTGELFF. As DNA, the CDR3 is TGTGCCAGCAGCTGGGGACAGGCGAACACCGGGGAGCTGTTTTTT. V usage is TRBV5-8 and J usage is TRBJ2-2; 8 bases are a match to TRBD1. Germline V gene sequence: CDR1 SGHTS, CDR2 YDEGEE. There are 15 residues in the CDR3. V trimming: 3 bases; J trimming: 0 bases; junction bases outside the gene matches: 1.

The chain recombines TRBV28 with TRBJ2-7; 13 bases agree with TRBD2. Germline assignment: CDR1 MDHEN and CDR2 SYDVKM. Losses at the gene ends were 6 bases for V and 0 bases for J; bases not matched to a gene: 8. There are 17 residues in the CDR3. The CDR3 region has the DNA TGTGCCAGCAGCCTTAGGACTAGCGGGAGTAGCTCCTACGAGCAGTACTTC. It yields the protein CASSLRTSGSSSYEQYF. The variable domain in full, with the rest retrieved from reference TRBV28 and TRBJ2-7, is DVKVTQSSRYLVKRTGEKVFLECVQDMDHENMFWYRQDPGLGLRLIYFSYDVKMKEKGDIPEGYSVSREKKERFSLILESASTNQTSMYLCASSLRTSGSSSYEQYFGPGTRLTVT.

CDR3 loop: CASSLTETGGSPLHF. The CDR3, as DNA: TGCGCCAGCAGCTTGACGGAGACAGGGGGTTCACCCCTCCACTTT. The J gene is TRBJ1-6, the V gene TRBV5-1, with 9 bases lining up with TRBD1. The trim removed 1 base at V and 9 bases at J, leaving 5 bases unmatched. The germline V gene has CDR1 SGHRS and CDR2 YFSETQ. CDR3 length: 15 amino acids.

The rearrangement links TRBV6-1 to TRBJ1-3, with D tentatively TRBD1 (6 bases). V was clipped by 4 bases and J by 1 base, with 14 bases between them. CDR1 is MNHNS and CDR2 is SASEGT in the germline V gene. The CDR3 covers 16 residues. CDR3 residues: CASSGDRPYSGNTIYF. CDR3 DNA sequence: TGTGCCAGCAGTGGCGACAGGCCGTATTCTGGAAACACCATATATTTT.

The chain links TRBV6-5 to TRBJ2-3; 7 nucleotides align to TRBD1. There are 13 residues in the CDR3. Germline V gene sequence: CDR1 MNHEY, CDR2 SVGAGI. V lost 11 bases, J lost 3 bases, and 8 bases stayed unmatched. CDR3 sequence (DNA): TGTGCCGTATCGGGACAGTTGACAGATACGCAGTATTTT. It encodes CAVSGQLTDTQYF.